These 31 T cell receptor beta chains share one sample of origin, sequenced in a study of T cells after posttransplantation cyclophosphamide. Sampled 1 year posttransplant, controls received myeloablative marrow transplants, methotrexate and a calcineurin inhibitor. TCRdb keeps only in-frame clones here, not all; method: immunoSEQ multiplex PCR. This sample carries 20,000 to 25,000 clones, approximately 90% of them seen once, and the ten largest clones take 1.5% to 2%. This material consisted of PBMCs, taken roughly 390 days after allogeneic stem cell transplant with calcineurin inhibitor and methotrexate. These receptors were taken from a female patient in her 30s who received an allogeneic stem cell transplant from an unrelated donor, was CMV-positive, and had acute and chronic GVHD. The graft donor may be the source of some T cells.

CDR3 nucleotide sequence: TGTGCCAGCAGCTTAAGGGGTGGTCCGTACGAGCAGTACTTC. This codes for CASSLRGGPYEQYF. The V call is TRBV7-2, the J call TRBJ2-5; perhaps TRBD1 as D (5 bases). The J call is doubtful: the DNA matches TRBJ2-7 better. Per germline, CDR1 SGHTA and CDR2 FQGNSA. There are 14 residues in the CDR3.

DNA of the CDR3: TGCGCCAGCAGCTCGTTGGGGGAGGGCACTGAAGCTTTCTTT. Residues: CASSSLGEGTEAFF. V usage is TRBV5-1 and J usage is TRBJ1-1, with a tentative D call TRBD1 (5 bases). This CDR3 spans 14 amino acids. Per the germline V gene, CDR1 is SGHRS and CDR2 is YFSETQ. V was shortened by 3 bases and J by 4 bases, with 13 bases between the two germline ends. Full variable domain (remainder filled in from reference TRBV5-1 and TRBJ1-1): KAGVTQTPRYLIKTRGQQVTLSCSPISGHRSVSWYQQTPGQGLQFLFEYFSETQRNKGNFPGRFSGRQFSNSRSEMNVSTLELGDSALYLCASSSLGEGTEAFFGQGTRLTVV.

The V and J genes are TRBV5-4 and TRBJ2-3; 13 bases fit TRBD2. After removal of 4 bases from V and 4 bases from J, the junction contained 3 bases not matched to a gene. This CDR3 is 15 amino acids long. The germline V gene encodes CDR1 SGHNT and CDR2 YYREEE (reference sequence). CDR3: CASSVGTSGADTQYF. CDR3 nucleotides: TGTGCCAGCAGCGTTGGGACTAGCGGGGCAGATACGCAGTATTTT.

The chain couples TRBV4-2 to TRBJ1-6; possible D gene TRBD1, 5 bases. Germline V CDR1 and CDR2: LGHNA, YNFKEQ. Between the trimmed V and J ends, which lost 0 bases and 10 bases, there was a span of 13 bases. The CDR3 is made up of 15 amino acids. CDR3 DNA: TGTGCCAGCAGCCAAGAACCTGGAGGGGTCTCACCCCTCCACTTT. It specifies CASSQEPGGVSPLHF.

This clone was counted once. The CDR3 DNA reads as TGTGCCAGCAGCCATGAGGTTGCTAATTCACCCCTCCACTTT. This gives the protein CASSHEVANSPLHF. This chain connects TRBV16 to TRBJ1-6; D gene unclear. Per germline, CDR1 KGHSY and CDR2 FQNENV. The V end lost 3 bases, the J end lost 6 bases, and 9 bases lay between the germline ends. CDR3 length: 14 amino acids.

The J gene is TRBJ2-7, the V gene TRBV7-9, with 8 bases matching TRBD1. The germline CDR1 and CDR2 sequences are SEHNR and FQNEAQ (reference sequence). The CDR3 is made up of 12 amino acids. V trimming: 9 bases; J trimming: 7 bases; junction bases outside the gene matches: 8. For the CDR3, the DNA is TGTGCCAGTGGCCAGGGGGCAAGGGAGCAGTACGTC. This codes for CASGQGAREQYV.

This chain connects TRBV30 to TRBJ1-1; TRBD1 might be the D (5 bases). Germline V lookup: CDR1 GTSNPN, CDR2 SVGIG (reference sequence). The V and J ends lost 0 bases and 4 bases respectively, with 27 bases between them. CDR3 length: 19 amino acids. The CDR3 spells CAWSVPSPGLRRYGTEAFF. CDR3 in DNA: TGTGCCTGGAGTGTACCCTCTCCAGGGCTGCGCCGGTATGGCACTGAAGCTTTCTTT.

V gene TRBV10-3 combines with J gene TRBJ2-2; 7 positions match TRBD2. V gave up 3 bases and J gave up 4 bases; unmatched junction bases: 5. Germline lookup yields CDR1 ENHRY and CDR2 SYGVKD. The CDR3 runs to 15 residues. The CDR3 region has the DNA TGTGCCATCAGTGACGCGGGGGAGGGCACCGGGGAGCTGTTTTTT. Encoded protein: CAISDAGEGTGELFF.

The CDR3 sequence is CASSQEWGTSGTGGTKNIQYF. DNA for the CDR3: TGCGCCAGCAGCCAAGAATGGGGAACTAGCGGGACCGGGGGAACCAAAAACATTCAGTACTTC. The V call is TRBV4-1, the J call TRBJ2-4; 10 bases align to TRBD2. The CDR3 runs to 21 residues. The junction had 16 bases not matched to a gene; V was cut back by 0 bases and J by 2 bases. Germline V gene lookup returns CDR1 MGHRA and CDR2 YSYEKL.

V gene TRBV6-1 combines with J gene TRBJ1-5; D gene uncertain. This CDR3 has 13 amino acids. V dropped 6 bases and J dropped 0 bases, with 6 bases sitting between them. CDR1 is MNHNS, CDR2 SASEGT, per germline. Here the CDR3 reads CASSPYSNQPQHF. CDR3 bases: TGTGCCAGCAGCCCCTATAGCAATCAGCCCCAGCATTTT.

The V call is TRBV28, the J call TRBJ1-2; D remains ambiguous. The V end was cut by 5 bases, the J end by 4 bases, with 8 bases between. Germline V CDR1 and CDR2: MDHEN, SYDVKM. This CDR3 spans 12 amino acids. CDR3 nucleotides: TGTGCCAGCAGTGGCTCCCTCTATGGCTACACCTTC. This codes for CASSGSLYGYTF.

The chain joins TRBV9 to TRBJ2-7; 9 nucleotides align to TRBD1. The CDR3 spans 14 residues. The V gene end was trimmed by 4 bases and the J gene end by 4 bases; junction bases not matched to a gene: 6. CDR1 is SGDLS and CDR2 is YYNGEE in the germline V gene. CDR3 in DNA: TGTGCCAGCAGCTCCGGACAGGGGCGATACGAGCAGTACTTC. It yields the protein CASSSGQGRYEQYF.

The J gene is TRBJ2-7, the V gene TRBV1; no DNA check was done on the table's D call, TRBD2. TRBV1 is noted as a pseudogene. CDR3 size: 17 residues. DNA for the CDR3: TGCACCAGCAGCCAAGTACGAGCGGGAGAAAGTTTCTACGAGCAGTACTTC. It encodes CTSSQVRAGESFYEQYF.

The CDR3, as DNA: TGTGCCAGCAGTTTATCCGGGACAGGGGCTTACGAGCAGTACTTC. This codes for CASSLSGTGAYEQYF. The chain uses TRBV11-2 and TRBJ2-5, with 10 bases aligning to TRBD1. The better agreement between TRBJ2-7 and the DNA end casts doubt on the J call. The germline V gene encodes CDR1 SGHAT and CDR2 FQNNGV. The CDR3 runs to 15 residues.

This clone has a handful of counts. The chain uses TRBV10-3 and TRBJ1-1, with no clear D. Germline V gene sequence: CDR1 ENHRY, CDR2 SYGVKD. Trimming left V 3 bases short and J 1 base short, with 12 bases between. The CDR3 has 15 amino acids. The CDR3 is CAISDAGRGNTEAFF. The CDR3, as DNA: TGTGCCATCAGTGATGCCGGTCGGGGGAACACTGAAGCTTTCTTT.

V usage is TRBV5-8 and J usage is TRBJ2-7; weak D call: TRBD1 (5 bases). Trimming shortened V by 0 bases and J by 7 bases, and 14 bases separated the two germline ends. This CDR3 comprises 14 residues. Per germline, CDR1 SGHTS and CDR2 YDEGEE. The CDR3 bases are TGTGCCAGCAGCTTGGCGGCAGGGTTCGGGGAGCAGTACTTC. Translating it yields CASSLAAGFGEQYF.

J is TRBJ1-1 and V is TRBV19; 8 nucleotides line up with TRBD1. The CDR3 consists of 15 residues. The V and J ends lost 3 bases and 0 bases, in that order; junction bases with no gene match: 3. The V gene's germline CDR1 is LNHDA and CDR2 SQIVND (reference sequence). CDR3 sequence (DNA): TGTGCCAGTAGTATGGGGACAGGCTTGAACACTGAAGCTTTCTTT. Translated: CASSMGTGLNTEAFF.

This chain links TRBV28 with TRBJ1-6; D is possibly TRBD1 (6 bases). The germline gives CDR1 MDHEN, CDR2 SYDVKM. There are 15 residues in the CDR3. V dropped 5 bases and J dropped 10 bases, with 18 bases sitting between them. The CDR3 here is CASSPVDRLLSPLHF. The CDR3 DNA sequence: TGTGCCAGCAGTCCCGTTGACAGGTTACTCTCACCCCTCCACTTT.

CDR3 bases: TGCGCCAGCGGGCAGGGGGAGGAACCAGATACGCAGTATTTT. Translation gives CASGQGEEPDTQYF. This chain uses TRBV10-2 with TRBJ2-3, with D possibly TRBD1 on 7 matching bases. Trimming left V 8 bases short and J 4 bases short, with 16 bases between. CDR1 WSHSY and CDR2 SAAADI come from the germline V gene. The CDR3 loop spans 14 amino acids.

This CDR3 is CASSLSPRREIEQFF. The CDR3 DNA sequence: TGCGCCAGCAGCTTGTCGCCGCGGCGGGAGATTGAGCAGTTCTTC. The chain combines TRBV5-1 with TRBJ2-1, with TRBD2 matching over 7 bases. Per germline, CDR1 SGHRS and CDR2 YFSETQ. This CDR3 spans 15 amino acids. V dropped 1 base and J dropped 9; count of bases not matched to a gene: 10. Using reference TRBV5-1 and TRBJ2-1 for the parts outside the CDR3, the full variable domain is KAGVTQTPRYLIKTRGQQVTLSCSPISGHRSVSWYQQTPGQGLQFLFEYFSETQRNKGNFPGRFSGRQFSNSRSEMNVSTLELGDSALYLCASSLSPRREIEQFFGPGTRLTVL.

This clone has just a few counts. V is TRBV7-6 and J is TRBJ2-3; 7 bases are shared with TRBD2. Trimming cost V 0 bases and J 0 bases; bases outside gene matches: 0. Germline V gives CDR1 SGHVS, CDR2 FNYEAQ. This CDR3 has 15 residues. CDR3 sequence reads: CASSLASGSTDTQYF. As DNA, the CDR3 is TGTGCCAGCAGCTTAGCTAGCGGGAGCACAGATACGCAGTATTTT.

The chain uses TRBV19 and TRBJ1-2; D remains unclear. The germline V and J ends were trimmed by 11 bases and 3 bases, with 13 bases remaining between them. Germline loops: CDR1 LNHDA, CDR2 SQIVND (reference sequence). This CDR3 has 12 residues. Here the CDR3 DNA reads TGTGCCTCGGCGGCGTCCCACTATGGCTACACCTTC. Residues: CASAASHYGYTF.

This clone is a singleton in its sample. This chain links TRBV9 with TRBJ2-3; a weak D match, TRBD2 (5 bases). The germline V gene has CDR1 SGDLS and CDR2 YYNGEE. Trimming stripped 3 bases from V and 0 bases from J, with 17 bases between. CDR3 length: 17 residues. The CDR3 is CASSAPRGMGSTDTQYF. In DNA form, the CDR3 reads TGTGCCAGCAGCGCACCTCGAGGGATGGGCAGCACAGATACGCAGTATTTT.

This chain connects TRBV7-2 to TRBJ2-5; maybe TRBD2 (6 bases). Germline V lookup: CDR1 SGHTA, CDR2 FQGNSA. The CDR3 is 14 amino acids. The germline V and J ends were trimmed by 8 bases and 4 bases, with 17 bases remaining between them. The CDR3 nucleotides are TGTGCCAGCCGAGGGGCCGGGAGCCGAGAGACCCAGTACTTC. It specifies CASRGAGSRETQYF.

The rearrangement joins TRBV6-6 to TRBJ2-5, with 7 bases aligning to TRBD2. V was clipped by 7 bases and J by 0 bases; unmatched bases: 8. This CDR3 comprises 15 residues. The germline CDR1 and CDR2 sequences are MNHNY and SVGAGI (reference sequence). The CDR3 protein is CASTVGGVYQETQYF. The CDR3 region has the DNA TGTGCCAGCACCGTGGGAGGGGTATACCAAGAGACCCAGTACTTC.

The chain has TRBV19 and TRBJ2-1; weak D call: TRBD2 (6 bases). Germline-derived CDR1 and CDR2 are LNHDA and SQIVND (reference sequence). V was trimmed by 4 bases and J by 0 bases, leaving 19 bases between them. The CDR3 runs to 18 residues. In DNA, the CDR3 is TGTGCCAGTAGTAGCCCCCCCAGCGGAGGGAGCTCCTACAATGAGCAGTTCTTC. Encoded protein: CASSSPPSGGSSYNEQFF.

The chain is built from TRBV7-9 and TRBJ1-4; D perhaps matches TRBD1 (6 bases). V shed 5 bases and J shed 8 bases, with 15 bases lying between them. The germline V gene encodes CDR1 SEHNR and CDR2 FQNEAQ (reference sequence). The CDR3 has 14 amino acids. CDR3 nucleotides: TGTGCCAGCAGCCTATCGGGGGGCTGGGAAAAACTGTTTTTT. Its translation is CASSLSGGWEKLFF.

In this sample, this clone turned up once. The chain is built from TRBV27 and TRBJ1-5; 9 nucleotides match TRBD1. V was clipped by 5 bases and J by 6 bases; unmatched bases: 8. CDR3 size: 15 residues. Germline values: CDR1 MNHEY, CDR2 SMNVEV (reference sequence). CDR3 protein: CASSIQGAGVQPQHF. For the CDR3, the DNA is TGTGCCAGCAGTATACAGGGGGCAGGAGTTCAGCCCCAGCATTTT.

V usage is TRBV6-6 and J usage is TRBJ2-7; 8 positions match TRBD1. Germline V lookup: CDR1 MNHNY, CDR2 SVGAGI (reference sequence). This CDR3 has 14 amino acids. V dropped 5 bases and J dropped 1; count of bases not matched to a gene: 4. Written as DNA, the CDR3 is TGTGCCAGCAGTCCCCGGGACAGGTCCTACGAGCAGTACTTC. Its protein product is CASSPRDRSYEQYF.

The chain combines TRBV12-5 with TRBJ2-1; TRBD1 aligns across 7 bases. Trimming took 10 bases from V and 6 from J; bases not matched to a gene: 12. The CDR3 consists of 14 residues. Germline V gene lookup returns CDR1 LGHNT and CDR2 FRNRAP. This chain's CDR3 is CATGGRGILNEQFF. CDR3 sequence (DNA): TGTGCTACTGGGGGCAGGGGGATTCTCAATGAGCAGTTCTTC.

The chain couples TRBV11-2 to TRBJ2-1, with a possible D match to TRBD2 (6 bases). Trimming left V 5 bases short and J 12 bases short, with 11 bases between. The V gene's germline CDR1 is SGHAT and CDR2 FQNNGV. This CDR3 is 11 amino acids long. The CDR3: CASSQTGRQFF. In DNA form, the CDR3 reads TGTGCCAGCAGCCAGACCGGGAGGCAGTTCTTC.